This is a list of T cell receptor beta chains from one sample in a study of blood T cell repertoires in COVID-19. TCRdb's table, derived via immunoSEQ multiplex PCR, lists solely in-frame clones and lacks some. The sample includes under 250,000 clones, 87% of them seen just once. The sample consisted of PBMCs or T cells enriched from blood (not recorded which). These receptors originate from a woman aged 25 to 39 with acute COVID-19. Both conserved end residues are part of each CDR3. D genes are given only for firm matches. A clone size is listed for some rows: how often the clone was seen (once, few, many), or a class if it is expanded.

>16|TRBJ1-2|TRBV27|.|few
TGTGCCAGCAGTTTATCGTACAGTCCCCTAAACTATGGCTACACCTTC
CASSLSYSPLNYGYTF
>14|TRBJ2-7|TRBV27|TRBD1|.
TGTGCCAGCAGGCCGGACAGGACGTTCAACGAGCAGTACTTC
CASRPDRTFNEQYF
>13|TRBJ2-7|TRBV19|.|.
TGTGCCACCGCAGGGGCTTCGTCCTACGAGCAGTACTTC
CATAGASSYEQYF
>13|TRBJ1-3|TRBV19|.|.
TGTGGCGGGTCGGCCGCCTCTGGAAACACCATATATTTT
CGGSAASGNTIYF
>16|TRBJ1-3|TRBV7-8|.|.
TGTGCCAGCAGCTTCGAACAGAAACCCTCTGGAAACACCATATATTTT
CASSFEQKPSGNTIYF
>15|TRBJ2-7|TRBV7-8|.|.
TGTGCCAGCAGTCTAGACGGCCATCGCGCCTACGAGCAGTACTTC
CASSLDGHRAYEQYF
>15|TRBJ1-1|TRBV5-1|TRBD1|.
TGCGCCAGCAGCTTAAGACAGGGGGCCGGCACTGAAGCTTTCTTT
CASSLRQGAGTEAFF
>15|TRBJ1-4|TRBV5-4|.|.
TGTGCCAGCAGTTCCCAAGAGGGAGAGGGTGAAAAACTGTTTTTT
CASSSQEGEGEKLFF
>16|TRBJ2-2|TRBV5-6|.|.
TGTGCCAGCAGCTTGGGGCTCTTAGGGGCCACCGGGGAGCTGTTTTTT
CASSLGLLGATGELFF
>17|TRBJ1-4|TRBV14|.|.
TGTGCCAGCAGCCAAGATGCGACAGGCAGCGTGGGTGAAAAACTGTTTTTT
CASSQDATGSVGEKLFF
>14|TRBJ2-3|TRBV10-3|TRBD2|.
TGTGCCATCAGTGAACGGCGGGGGGAAGATACGCAGTATTTT
CAISERRGEDTQYF
>16|TRBJ1-3|TRBV5-1|TRBD1|.
TGCGCCAGCAGCTTAGACAGGGGCCGGACTGGAAACACCATATATTTT
CASSLDRGRTGNTIYF
>13|TRBJ2-5|TRBV7-6|TRBD2|.
TGTGCCAGCTGGGGAGGGAAAGGCGAGACCCAGTACTTC
CASWGGKGETQYF
>15|TRBJ2-3|TRBV19|.|.
TGTGCCAGTAGTTTGATGTGGGGAGGAACAGATACGCAGTATTTT
CASSLMWGGTDTQYF